This TCR beta chain was retrieved from a study of blood T cell repertoires in COVID-19. Overall study: Material from acute and convalescent COVID-19 was sourced from the United States, Italy and Spain. T cells, B-cell-depleted T cells, or PBMCs supplied cDNA or gDNA.

Seattle-derived patients entered the study during active infection and were followed longitudinally. Germline CDR1 reads SNHLY; CDR2 reads FYNNEI. With 8 bases clipped from V and 7 bases from J, the junction kept 9 bases outside the gene matches. CDR3 size: 14 residues. Per the authors' pipeline: For nucleated cells, counts were estimated from reference gene primer amplification. The protocol was immunoSEQ multiplex PCR, while the TCRdb copy is restricted to in-frame clones and leaves out a portion. The V and J calls and clone size come from that table; D and trimming were worked out from the DNA. The profile covers a few hundred thousand clones, with 85% to 90% appearing a single time and roughly 2% taken by the ten largest.

This sequence was found in a woman aged 55-70 years with COVID-19, enrolled during active disease. The chain has TRBV2 and TRBJ1-4; 8 bases match TRBD1. The source material was peripheral blood. This CDR3 reads CASLQGARSEKLFF. The CDR3 nucleotides read TGTGCCAGCTTGCAGGGGGCAAGATCTGAAAAACTGTTTTTT.